The 30 T cell receptor beta chains in this list originate from one sample, sequenced in a study of cytomegalovirus exposure and HLA in healthy donors. Repertoires were generated with immunoSEQ multiplex PCR, while TCRdb's copy carries only in-frame clones and drops some. The data contain more than 300,000 clones, approximately 90% of them singletons. Sequencing was carried out using PBMCs. These receptors were taken from a woman aged 18-30 years in good health and CMV-seronegative.

The chain employs TRBV6-5 and TRBJ1-2; the match to TRBD1 covers 9 bases. CDR1 is MNHEY and CDR2 is SVGAGI in the germline V gene. This CDR3 is built from 13 residues. J was trimmed by 4 bases and V by 4 bases; bases with no gene match: 1. The DNA of the CDR3 is TGTGCCAGCAGTTCGGACAGGGGCTATGGCTACACCTTC. Its translation: CASSSDRGYGYTF.

This chain uses TRBV9 with TRBJ1-2; D is uncertain. Between the trimmed V and J ends, which lost 4 bases and 8 bases, there was a span of 24 bases. Germline-derived CDR1 and CDR2 are SGDLS and YYNGEE. CDR3 length: 16 amino acids. The CDR3 region has the DNA TGTGCCAGCAGCAACATCTTCCGGGTCACAAATCCCGGCTACACCTTC. It specifies CASSNIFRVTNPGYTF.

The chain carries TRBV19 and TRBJ2-7; D is unclear. Looked up from germline, CDR1 is LNHDA and CDR2 is SQIVND (reference sequence). The CDR3 contains 13 residues. V lost 0 bases and J 2 bases, leaving 5 bases between the germline ends. CDR3 DNA sequence: TGTGCCAGTAGTATAGACCGAGCCTACGAGCAGTACTTC. As protein: CASSIDRAYEQYF.

V and J are TRBV11-2 and TRBJ1-2; 12 bases are a match to TRBD1. This CDR3 region has 17 residues. Germline V gene lookup returns CDR1 SGHAT and CDR2 FQNNGV. J was trimmed by 1 base and V by 5 bases; bases with no gene match: 8. This CDR3 is CASSPRGQGALNYGYTF. For the CDR3, the DNA is TGTGCCAGCAGCCCCCGGGGACAGGGGGCGCTTAACTATGGCTACACCTTC.

V and J are TRBV5-4 and TRBJ1-1, with 8 bases matching TRBD1. The germline V gene encodes CDR1 SGHNT and CDR2 YYREEE (reference sequence). CDR3 length equals 15 residues. Trimming cost V 4 bases and J 2 bases; bases outside gene matches: 7. CDR3 DNA sequence: TGTGCCAGCAGCCCTCGGGACAGGCTTAACACTGAAGCTTTCTTT. Translated: CASSPRDRLNTEAFF.

This clone was observed a few times. The CDR3: CAWRWGQTSSYNSPLHF. DNA for the CDR3: TGTGCCTGGAGGTGGGGACAGACGAGCTCCTATAATTCACCCCTCCACTTT. This sequence joins TRBV30 and TRBJ1-6, with 7 bases that match TRBD1. The CDR3 loop spans 17 amino acids. V shed 3 bases and J 0 bases; nucleotides not matched to a gene: 8. In germline, CDR1 is GTSNPN, CDR2 SVGIG (reference sequence).

About this clone itself: Other nucleotide sequences in the sample specify the same CDR3. The CDR3 loop reads CASSPGLQETQYF. The CDR3 DNA reads TGTGCCAGCTCACCAGGGCTCCAAGAGACCCAGTACTTC. V gene TRBV18 combines with J gene TRBJ2-5; D not certain. The CDR3 runs to 13 residues. Per the germline V gene, CDR1 is KGHSH and CDR2 is LQKENI. Trimming shortened V by 2 bases and J by 1 base, and 5 bases separated the two germline ends.

V usage is TRBV4-1 and J usage is TRBJ2-1; TRBD2 matches at 7 bases. The CDR3 loop spans 17 amino acids. Per the germline V gene, CDR1 is MGHRA and CDR2 is YSYEKL. Unmatched junction bases numbered 10, after V lost 1 base and J lost 4 bases. The CDR3: CASSQGGGREPYNEQFF. The DNA for the CDR3 is TGCGCCAGCAGCCAAGGGGGTGGGCGGGAGCCTTACAATGAGCAGTTCTTC.

The chain uses TRBV4-1 and TRBJ1-1; D is unclear. This CDR3 contains 15 residues. Trimming pared 0 bases from V and 5 bases from J, leaving 13 bases between. Germline V CDR1 and CDR2: MGHRA, YSYEKL. The CDR3 coding sequence is TGCGCCAGCAGCCAAGATAGGATCCCGGGGACTGAAGCTTTCTTT. Its translation is CASSQDRIPGTEAFF.

J is TRBJ1-1 and V is TRBV5-4, with D tentatively TRBD1 (5 bases). This CDR3 comprises 13 residues. The germline V gene encodes CDR1 SGHNT and CDR2 YYREEE (reference sequence). V lost 10 bases and J lost 4, with 17 bases in between. For the CDR3, the DNA is TGTGCCGCGTCCCAGGGAGGGAGCACTGAAGCTTTCTTT. Protein: CAASQGGSTEAFF.

The CDR3 DNA follows: TGTGCCAGCAGCCGATCGGGACTAGCGGATGACAATGAGCAGTTCTTC. Its translation: CASSRSGLADDNEQFF. This chain links TRBV4-2 with TRBJ2-1; TRBD2 matches 11 bases. The trim removed 4 bases at V and 5 bases at J, leaving 7 bases unmatched. The CDR3 sequence is 16 residues long. Germline assignment: CDR1 LGHNA and CDR2 YNFKEQ.

The chain recombines TRBV7-9 with TRBJ2-1, with 14 bases aligning to TRBD2. The CDR3 covers 16 residues. The V and J ends lost 5 bases and 9 bases, in that order; junction bases with no gene match: 9. Germline V CDR1 and CDR2: SEHNR, FQNEAQ (reference sequence). The CDR3 region has the DNA TGTGCCAGCAGCCAAGGACTAGCGGGGGGATTGGCTGAGCAGTTCTTC. Its protein is CASSQGLAGGLAEQFF.

This chain links TRBV6-1 with TRBJ1-4; D is undetermined. Germline V gene data show CDR1 as MNHNS and CDR2 as SASEGT. V was clipped by 3 bases and J by 4 bases, with 9 bases between them. This CDR3 has 14 amino acids. CDR3 bases: TGTGCCAGCAGTGATGGCAGAATTAATGAAAAACTGTTTTTT. Protein product: CASSDGRINEKLFF.

This chain connects TRBV27 to TRBJ2-7; TRBD2 might be the D (5 bases). CDR1 is MNHEY, CDR2 SMNVEV, per germline (reference sequence). Trimming removed 2 bases at V and 5 bases at J, with 13 bases between. The CDR3 has 14 residues. The CDR3, as DNA: TGTGCCAGCAGTTTAATGAGGGCGCGCCACGAGCAGTACTTC. Protein sequence: CASSLMRARHEQYF.

The J gene is TRBJ2-3, the V gene TRBV7-8; 9 positions match TRBD2. The CDR3 length is 16 residues. Germline CDR1 reads SGHVS; CDR2 reads FQNEAQ. After removal of 1 base from V and 3 bases from J, the junction contained 5 bases not matched to a gene. The CDR3, as DNA: TGTGCCAGCAGCTTAGTGCGGGGGGGCGTGACAGATACGCAGTATTTT. Translation gives CASSLVRGGVTDTQYF.

The rearrangement links TRBV14 to TRBJ1-1; TRBD1 agrees at 7 bases. Losses at the gene ends were 3 bases for V and 4 bases for J; bases not matched to a gene: 8. The CDR3 is 15 amino acids. Germline V gives CDR1 SGHDN, CDR2 FVKESK. The CDR3 nucleotides read TGTGCCAGCAGCCAGGTACGACAGGGTGGCACTGAAGCTTTCTTT. Protein: CASSQVRQGGTEAFF.

The chain carries TRBV5-4 and TRBJ1-2; weak D call: TRBD1 (6 bases). Germline V lookup: CDR1 SGHNT, CDR2 YYREEE (reference sequence). The CDR3 has 14 residues. Trimming took 4 bases from V and 6 from J, leaving 16 bases between them. The DNA of the CDR3 is TGTGCCAGCAGCCGCGCGGGGGGCCCGAATGGCTACACCTTC. Residues: CASSRAGGPNGYTF.

J is TRBJ1-5 and V is TRBV2; 11 bases line up with TRBD1. The CDR3 has 15 amino acids. With 5 bases clipped from V and 6 bases from J, the junction kept 6 bases outside the gene matches. Germline loops: CDR1 SNHLY, CDR2 FYNNEI. In nucleotides, the CDR3 is TGTGCCAGCAGTCCCTCCGGGACAGGGGGTCAGCCCCAGCATTTT. Protein: CASSPSGTGGQPQHF. Filled out from reference TRBV2 and TRBJ1-5, the complete variable domain reads EPEVTQTPSHQVTQMGQEVILRCVPISNHLYFYWYRQILGQKVEFLVSFYNNEISEKSEIFDDQFSVERPDGSNFTLKIRSTKLEDSAMYFCASSPSGTGGQPQHFGDGTRLSIL.

V gene TRBV10-2 combines with J gene TRBJ1-2, with 10 bases fitting TRBD1. Losses at the gene ends were 1 base for V and 6 bases for J; bases not matched to a gene: 2. CDR1 and CDR2 (germline): WSHSY, SAAADI. The CDR3 loop spans 14 amino acids. The CDR3 region has the DNA TGCGCCAGCAGTGAGTGGACAGGGGGAAATGGCTACACCTTC. This translates into CASSEWTGGNGYTF.

The J gene is TRBJ1-1, the V gene TRBV27; maybe TRBD1 (6 bases). CDR1 is MNHEY and CDR2 is SMNVEV in the germline V gene (reference sequence). The CDR3 is 14 residues long. With 6 bases removed from V and 4 bases from J, the gap between germline ends came to 15 bases. CDR3 sequence: CASSPGAGSTEAFF. CDR3 DNA sequence: TGTGCCAGCAGCCCAGGGGCAGGAAGCACTGAAGCTTTCTTT.

The chain uses TRBV5-6 and TRBJ1-2, with 8 bases identical to TRBD1. Germline-derived CDR1 and CDR2 are SGHDT and YYEEEE. The CDR3 is 14 amino acids. Losses at the gene ends were 4 bases for V and 9 bases for J; bases not matched to a gene: 11. The CDR3 reads CASSPQDREGRYTF. The DNA of the CDR3 is TGTGCCAGCAGCCCTCAGGACAGGGAAGGCCGCTACACCTTC.

The rearrangement joins TRBV9 to TRBJ1-3; D is perhaps TRBD1 (6 bases). V lost 1 base and J 1 base, leaving 9 bases between the germline ends. Germline V CDR1 and CDR2: SGDLS, YYNGEE. This CDR3 contains 15 residues. CDR3 nucleotides: TGTGCCAGCAGCGTAAACAGGGCTTCTGGAAACACCATATATTTT. Protein: CASSVNRASGNTIYF.

The rearrangement uses TRBV6-4 and TRBJ1-1; D is undetermined. The CDR3 is 16 residues long. Trimming pared 3 bases from V and 5 bases from J, leaving 19 bases between. From germline, CDR1 is MRHNA and CDR2 SNTAGT. The DNA of the CDR3 is TGTGCCAGCAGTGAAATGCCTACGCCGACTGGTACTGAAGCTTTCTTT. This encodes CASSEMPTPTGTEAFF.

This chain links TRBV5-4 with TRBJ1-2; TRBD1 matches 10 bases. V was clipped by 4 bases and J by 7 bases; unmatched bases: 10. Germline CDR1 is SGHNT and CDR2 is YYREEE (reference sequence). The CDR3 contains 15 residues. The CDR3 DNA follows: TGTGCCAGCAGCACCCGGACAGGGGGTTACTCTGGCTACACCTTC. It translates to CASSTRTGGYSGYTF.

The chain is built from TRBV9 and TRBJ2-6, with no clear D. The CDR3 is 16 residues long. Per germline, CDR1 SGDLS and CDR2 YYNGEE. V was clipped by 4 bases and J by 0 bases, with 11 bases between them. The CDR3: CASSLYSFSGANVLTF. The CDR3 bases are TGTGCCAGCAGCCTCTACTCCTTCTCTGGGGCCAACGTCCTGACTTTC.

The sample holds one count of this clone. The V call is TRBV4-1, the J call TRBJ2-2; D call uncertain. This CDR3 region has 14 residues. V was trimmed by 4 bases and J by 7 bases, leaving 13 bases between them. Germline V gene sequence: CDR1 MGHRA, CDR2 YSYEKL. CDR3 loop: CASSPLPKRGELFF. CDR3 DNA sequence: TGCGCCAGCAGCCCTCTACCCAAACGCGGGGAGCTGTTTTTT.

The rearrangement uses TRBV28 and TRBJ2-7; possibly TRBD2 for D (7 bases). This CDR3 region has 12 residues. The V end lost 6 bases, the J end lost 7 bases, and 13 bases lay between the germline ends. Germline V gene sequence: CDR1 MDHEN, CDR2 SYDVKM. In nucleotides, the CDR3 is TGTGCCAGCAGACAGGGAGGGTGGGAGCAGTACTTC. It is translated as CASRQGGWEQYF.

V gene TRBV30 combines with J gene TRBJ1-1; D is undetermined. The V and J ends lost 3 bases and 4 bases respectively, with 12 bases between them. Germline loops: CDR1 GTSNPN, CDR2 SVGIG (reference sequence). The CDR3 is made up of 13 amino acids. CDR3 in DNA: TGTGCCTGGAGGTACGCCGGAGGCACTGAAGCTTTCTTT. As protein: CAWRYAGGTEAFF. Combining the CDR3 with reference TRBV30 and TRBJ1-1 gives the whole variable domain SQTIHQWPATLVQPVGSPLSLECTVEGTSNPNLYWYRQAAGRGLQLLFYSVGIGQISSEVPQNLSASRPQDRQFILSSKKLLLSDSGFYLCAWRYAGGTEAFFGQGTRLTVV.

The chain couples TRBV5-1 to TRBJ2-3; 9 nucleotides agree with TRBD1. This CDR3 contains 16 residues. V lost 3 bases and J lost 4; bases outside the gene matches: 9. Germline CDR1 SGHRS, CDR2 YFSETQ. The CDR3 region is CASSSAGTGFADTQYF. The CDR3 nucleotides read TGCGCCAGCAGCTCCGCCGGGACAGGGTTCGCAGATACGCAGTATTTT.

The chain's CDR3 is CAWNPTGSGNTIYF. As DNA, the CDR3 is TGTGCCTGGAACCCGACAGGGTCTGGAAACACCATATATTTT. The chain has TRBV30 and TRBJ1-3; the match to TRBD1 covers 7 bases. The CDR3 consists of 14 residues. Unmatched junction bases numbered 4, after V lost 4 bases and J lost 1 base. Germline V gives CDR1 GTSNPN, CDR2 SVGIG (reference sequence).